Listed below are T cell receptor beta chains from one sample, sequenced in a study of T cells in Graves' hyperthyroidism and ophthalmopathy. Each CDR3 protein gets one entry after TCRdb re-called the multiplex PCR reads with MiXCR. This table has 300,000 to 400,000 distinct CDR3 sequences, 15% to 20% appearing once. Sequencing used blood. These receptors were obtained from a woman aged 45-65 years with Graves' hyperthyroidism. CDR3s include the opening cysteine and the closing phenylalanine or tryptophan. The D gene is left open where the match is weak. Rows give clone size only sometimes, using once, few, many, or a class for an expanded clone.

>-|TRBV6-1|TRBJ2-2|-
CATFPGHLTGELFF
TGTGCTACATTCCCGGGACACCTCACCGGGGAGCTGTTTTTT
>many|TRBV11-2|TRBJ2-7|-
CASSLGGSYEQYF
TGTGCCAGCAGCTTAGGCGGTTCCTACGAGCAGTACTTC
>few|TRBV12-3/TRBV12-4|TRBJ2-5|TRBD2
CASRTTAGGETQYF
TGTGCCAGCAGAACTACAGCGGGGGGGGAGACCCAGTACTTC
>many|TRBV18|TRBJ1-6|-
CASSPPQGQNSPLHF
TGTGCCAGCTCACCACCCCAGGGGCAGAATTCACCCCTCCACTTT
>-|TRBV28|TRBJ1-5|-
CASQGGQPQHF
TGTGCCAGCCAGGGTGGACAGCCCCAGCATTTT
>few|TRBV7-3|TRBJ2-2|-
CASSLTLQTGELFF
TGTGCCAGCAGCCTTACCCTACAGACCGGGGAGCTGTTTTTT
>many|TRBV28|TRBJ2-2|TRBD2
CATSGLAVTGELFF
TGTGCCACCTCGGGACTAGCGGTCACCGGGGAGCTGTTTTTT
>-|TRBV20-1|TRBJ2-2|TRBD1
CSASWSGGTGELFF
TGCAGTGCTTCGTGGTCAGGGGGCACCGGGGAGCTGTTTTTT
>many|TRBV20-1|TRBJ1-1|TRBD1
CSARDLQGTEAFF
TGCAGTGCTAGAGATTTACAGGGGACTGAAGCTTTCTTT
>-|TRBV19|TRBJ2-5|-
CASSIGPQETQYF
TGTGCCAGTAGTATAGGACCGCAAGAGACCCAGTACTTC
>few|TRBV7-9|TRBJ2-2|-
CASSLRVNTGELFF
TGTGCCAGCAGCTTACGGGTTAACACCGGGGAGCTGTTTTTT
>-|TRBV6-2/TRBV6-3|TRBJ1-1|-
CASSDPFGPNTEAFF
TGTGCCAGCAGCGACCCGTTCGGACCGAACACTGAAGCTTTCTTT
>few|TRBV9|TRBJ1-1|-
CASSVIGLANTEAFF
TGTGCCAGCAGCGTAATCGGCTTGGCGAACACTGAAGCTTTCTTT